This TCR beta chain emerged from a study of blood T cell repertoires in COVID-19. Study overall: In each case, the material was cDNA or gDNA derived from T cells, B-cell-depleted T cells, or PBMCs.

Profiled with immunoSEQ multiplex PCR; TCRdb holds only in-frame clones, not every one. The table includes approximately 170,000 clones, over 90% detected once. The trim removed 3 bases at V and 10 bases at J, leaving 7 bases unmatched. The CDR3 totals 15 residues. Germline values: CDR1 SGHRS, CDR2 YFSETQ. Those enrolled in Seattle joined during active infection and were followed longitudinally afterward. The source material was peripheral blood. This TCR derives from a woman aged 60-75 years with COVID-19, enrolled during active disease. The rearrangement uses TRBV5-1 and TRBJ1-6, with 10 positions matching TRBD1. In DNA, the CDR3 is TGCGCCAGCAGCTCCACCGACAGGGGGCTCTCACCCCTCCACTTT. It yields the protein CASSSTDRGLSPLHF.